These 3 T cell receptor beta chains share one sample of origin, sequenced in a study of breast tumors, draining lymph nodes, adjacent tissues. In TCRdb, the multiplex PCR reads were re-called with MiXCR into one record per CDR3 protein. The table lists approximately 190,000 distinct CDR3 sequences, roughly 31% of them singletons, with roughly 4.3% in the top ten. Breast cancer patients provided tissue from their axillary draining lymph nodes. The source material was axillary lymph node tissue. The source is a female donor with breast cancer. Some clones in this sample may be carry-over from other donors' samples.

About this clonotype itself: A single base separates this from a much larger clone, so it may be a read error. V is TRBV3-1 and J is TRBJ1-2, with TRBD1 matching 7 bases. This CDR3 spans 15 amino acids. CDR1 LGHDT and CDR2 YNNKEL come from the germline V gene (reference sequence). The CDR3 bases are TGTGCCAGCAGCCAACAGGGGGAATCTATGCCTGGCTACATCTTC. Protein sequence: CASSQQGESMPGYIF.

The CDR3 here is CASRFGTEAFF. The CDR3 nucleotides are TGTGCCAGCAGGTTTGGGACTGAAGCTTTCTTT. The chain carries TRBV7-2 and TRBJ1-1, with D hard to call. V lost 6 bases and J lost 5, with 7 bases in between. From germline, CDR1 is SGHTA and CDR2 FQGNSA. This CDR3 comprises 11 residues.

This clonotype was counted many times. The chain is built from TRBV30 and TRBJ1-2; D perhaps matches TRBD1 (6 bases). Germline V gene data show CDR1 as GTSNPN and CDR2 as SVGIG (reference sequence). The CDR3 consists of 13 residues. V was shortened by 5 bases and J by 4 bases, with 14 bases between the two germline ends. Here the CDR3 reads CAWGSRDIYGYTF. In DNA form, the CDR3 reads TGTGCCTGGGGGTCCCGGGACATCTATGGCTACACCTTC.